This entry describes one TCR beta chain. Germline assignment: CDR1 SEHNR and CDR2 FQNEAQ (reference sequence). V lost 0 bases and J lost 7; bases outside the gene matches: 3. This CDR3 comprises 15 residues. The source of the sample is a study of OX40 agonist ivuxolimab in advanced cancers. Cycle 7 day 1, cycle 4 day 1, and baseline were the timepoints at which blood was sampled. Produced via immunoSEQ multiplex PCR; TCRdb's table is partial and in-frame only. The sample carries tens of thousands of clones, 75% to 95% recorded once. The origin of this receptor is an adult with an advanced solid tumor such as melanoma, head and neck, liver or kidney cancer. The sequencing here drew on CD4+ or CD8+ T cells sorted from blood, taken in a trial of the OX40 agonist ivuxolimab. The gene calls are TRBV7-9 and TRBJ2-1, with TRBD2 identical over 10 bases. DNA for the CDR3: TGTGCCAGCAGCTTAGCCTCACTAGCGGGAAATGAGCAGTTCTTC. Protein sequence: CASSLASLAGNEQFF.